These 21 T cell receptor beta chains were all obtained from the same sample, sequenced in a study of CD8+ T cells in alopecia areata. Sequencing relied on a cDNA template that was reverse transcribed from extracted RNA. Only in-frame clones appear in the TCRdb table, and some are missing; sequencing was by immunoSEQ multiplex PCR. The sample shows some 2,000 clones, no singletons; the ten largest hold roughly half. The specimen sequenced was lesional skin. The origin of the receptors is a C3H/HeJ mouse with alopecia areata. The MHC haplotype of this mouse line is H2-k.

Details on this clone: Gene labels here are mouse ones. The read terminates 4 residues ahead of where the CDR3 ends, so the germline J gene completes it. V usage is TRBV19 and J usage is TRBJ2-7, with TRBD1 identical over 8 bases. Germline V gene data show CDR1 as FNHDT and CDR2 as SITEND (reference sequence). V shed 4 bases and J 0 bases; nucleotides not matched to a gene: 3. The CDR3 is made up of 14 amino acids. The CDR3 protein is CASSFGTGSYEQYF. CDR3 DNA (partial): TGTGCCAGCAGTTTTGGGACAGGCTCCTAT. Based on the CDR3 plus reference TRBV19 and TRBJ2-7, the full variable domain is GGIITQTPKFLIGQEGQKLTLKCQQNFNHDTMYWYRQDSGKGLRLIYYSITENDLQKGDLSEGYDASREKKSSFSLTVTSAQKNEMAVFLCASSFGTGSYEQYFGPGTRLTVL.

This clone was seen many times. Gene names and germline match the mouse. Read sequence stops 4 residues before the CDR3 end, and the germline J gene provides the missing end. The rearrangement links TRBV29 to TRBJ1-4; 8 bases are shared with TRBD1. CDR1 is MSHET and CDR2 is SYDVDS in the germline V gene. The ends lost 6 bases at V and 6 bases at J; junction bases unmatched: 0. The CDR3 consists of 12 residues. Partial CDR3 DNA: TGTGCTAGCAGGACAGGGGACGAA. Its translation: CASRTGDE. Given in full, the CDR3 is CASRTGDERLFF.

This clone was observed a few times. Here the gene names and germline are mouse. Coverage ceases 4 residues before the CDR3 finishes, and the germline J gene fills in the end. The rearrangement uses TRBV13-1 and TRBJ2-2, with 8 bases identical to TRBD2. CDR3 length: 14 residues. Germline V gene sequence: CDR1 NSHNY, CDR2 SYGAGN. V lost 7 bases, J lost 6 bases, and 8 bases stayed unmatched. Partial CDR3 DNA: TGTGCCAGCGGTGGTGACTGGGGACCCGGG. Translating it yields CASGGDWGPG. The entire CDR3 is CASGGDWGPGQLYF.

In this sample, this clone turned up many times. Gene names refer to mouse genes. The CDR3 end is not reached by the read, which stops 4 residues before it; the germline J gene fills it in. The chain is built from TRBV17 and TRBJ2-1; 10 bases line up with TRBD2. Trimming at V came to 2 bases and at J to 0 bases, leaving 1 base not matched to a gene. Per the germline V gene, CDR1 is MNHDT and CDR2 is YYDKIL. The CDR3 is 16 residues long. CDR3 amino acids: CASSRTGGVNYAEQFF. The sequenced part of the CDR3 DNA is TGTGCTAGCAGTAGAACTGGGGGGGTTAACTATGCT.

This clone was counted many times. Any gene name here is a mouse gene name. The CDR3 goes on 4 residues after the read ends, and that part is filled in from the germline J gene. The chain uses TRBV17 and TRBJ2-7, with 8 bases that match TRBD2. The CDR3 length is 15 residues. CDR1 and CDR2 (germline): MNHDT, YYDKIL. CDR3 region: CASSRLGGLWYEQYF. The DNA read from the CDR3 is TGTGCTAGCAGTAGACTGGGGGGATTGTGGTAT.

This clone was detected ten times or more. Genes and germline come from the mouse. The read ends 4 residues early relative to the CDR3; the germline J gene fills the gap. This chain connects TRBV13-1 to TRBJ2-7; tentatively, D is TRBD2 (5 bases). The CDR3 consists of 12 residues. The germline CDR1 and CDR2 sequences are NSHNY and SYGAGN. Partial CDR3 DNA: TGTGCCAGCAGTGATGATGGGGAT. Its translation is CASSDDGD. The whole CDR3 is CASSDDGDEQYF.

This clone has only a few counts. The genes and germline here are from mouse. The CDR3 goes on 4 residues after the read ends, and that part is filled in from the germline J gene. This chain joins TRBV3 and TRBJ2-5; TRBD1 matches 8 bases. The V gene's germline CDR1 is SNHLY and CDR2 FYNGKV (reference sequence). The CDR3 sequence is 14 residues long. Trimming took 6 bases from V and 2 from J; bases not matched to a gene: 4. CDR3 DNA (partial): TGTGCCAGCAGTCCTACAGGGGGCCAAGAC. The encoded protein is CASSPTGGQD. In full, the CDR3 reads CASSPTGGQDTQYF.

The table lists this clone with a few counts. A read error is likely here: a far larger clone is one base away. The gene symbols are mouse symbols. The read terminates 4 residues before the CDR3 end, so the remaining end is supplied by the germline J gene. The J gene is TRBJ2-2, the V gene TRBV19; D possibly corresponds to TRBD1 (5 bases). The V end was cut by 4 bases, the J end by 0 bases, with 7 bases between. The V gene's germline CDR1 is FNHDT and CDR2 SITEND (reference sequence). The CDR3 has 14 amino acids. CDR3 DNA (partial): TGTGCCAGCAGTCGGACAACAAACACCGGG. Residues: CASSRTTNTG. In full, the CDR3 reads CASSRTTNTGQLYF. The entire variable domain, with the rest obtained from reference TRBV19 and TRBJ2-2, is as follows: GGIITQTPKFLIGQEGQKLTLKCQQNFNHDTMYWYRQDSGKGLRLIYYSITENDLQKGDLSEGYDASREKKSSFSLTVTSAQKNEMAVFLCASSRTTNTGQLYFGEGSKLTVL.

As to this clone: At residue 11, the TCRdb amino acid sequence and the translated nucleotide sequence differ, so the protein here is the DNA translation. Gene labels here are mouse ones. The read comes to an end 3 residues before the CDR3 does, leaving the germline J gene to fill in the end. J is TRBJ1-6 and V is TRBV14; 8 nucleotides align to TRBD1. TRBJ1-6 has ORF status, its function being uncertain. V shed 4 bases, J shed 5 bases, and the junction held 2 bases outside the gene matches. Germline assignment: CDR1 SGHDT and CDR2 FRDEAV. The CDR3 contains 14 residues. The chain's CDR3 is CASSIQGDNSPLYF. The CDR3 bases that were read are TGTGCCAGCAGTATACAGGGGGATAATTCGCCC.

This clone was seen ten or more times. Gene labels here are mouse ones. The CDR3 end falls 4 residues outside the read, so it is completed with the germline J gene. The V and J genes are TRBV13-3 and TRBJ2-4, with D possibly TRBD2 on 5 matching bases. Germline CDR1 NNHDY, CDR2 SYVADS. This CDR3 is 13 amino acids long. CDR3 residues: CASSDRLGNTLYF. The DNA read from the CDR3 is TGTGCCAGCAGTGATCGGCTGGGAAAC. Using reference TRBV13-3 and TRBJ2-4 for the parts outside the CDR3, the full variable domain is EAAVTQSPRSKVAVTGGKVTLSCHQTNNHDYMYWYRQDTGHGLRLIHYSYVADSTEKGDIPDGYKASRPSQENFSLILELASLSQTAVYFCASSDRLGNTLYFGAGTRLSVL.

This clone was detected ten times or more. The gene names here belong to mouse. The observed sequence ends 4 residues before the CDR3 terminus, with the missing tail filled in from the germline J gene. The rearrangement uses TRBV13-1 and TRBJ2-5, with D perhaps TRBD2 (6 bases). Germline V lookup: CDR1 NSHNY, CDR2 SYGAGN. Trimming took 0 bases from V and 3 from J, leaving 8 bases between them. The CDR3 is made up of 14 amino acids. The chain's CDR3 is CASSDGLEQDTQYF. The CDR3 bases that were read are TGTGCCAGCAGTGATGGACTGGAGCAAGAC.

This clone has more than one count but fewer than ten. Any gene name here is a mouse gene name. The CDR3 is cut off 4 residues early in the read; its end comes from the germline J gene. The chain has TRBV19 and TRBJ2-4; 11 nucleotides line up with TRBD2. The germline CDR1 and CDR2 sequences are FNHDT and SITEND (reference sequence). The CDR3 runs to 15 residues. V trimming: 4 bases; J trimming: 0 bases; junction bases outside the gene matches: 1. Partial CDR3 DNA: TGTGCCAGCAGTTGGACTGGGGGGAGTCAAAAC. This translates into CASSWTGGSQN. In full, the CDR3 reads CASSWTGGSQNTLYF.

Many counts were recorded for this clone. The gene symbols are mouse symbols. Coverage ceases 4 residues before the CDR3 finishes, and the germline J gene fills in the end. The chain employs TRBV1 and TRBJ1-1; D might be TRBD1 (5 bases). Trimming left V 1 base short and J 4 bases short, with 7 bases between. This CDR3 is 13 amino acids long. The germline gives CDR1 NSQYPW, CDR2 LRSPGD (reference sequence). The sequenced part of the CDR3 DNA is TGCACCTGCAGTGCAGGGGGCAGCACA. It encodes CTCSAGGST. The full CDR3 is CTCSAGGSTEVFF.

This clone was detected many times. The gene names given are mouse names. From the germline J gene comes the end of the CDR3, since the read stops 4 residues before it. The chain links TRBV13-3 to TRBJ1-4; TRBD1 matches at 8 bases. CDR3 length: 16 residues. Germline V gives CDR1 NNHDY, CDR2 SYVADS. Trimming removed 2 bases from V and 0 bases from J; junction bases left unmatched: 3. CDR3 amino acids: CASSEDRAFSNERLFF. The CDR3 DNA, read in part, is TGTGCCAGCAGTGAGGACAGGGCGTTTTCCAACGAA.

About this clone: These gene names are mouse names. The read is 4 residues too short to cover the CDR3 end, so that end is filled in from the germline J gene. The chain couples TRBV5 to TRBJ2-5; the D gene is possibly TRBD2 (6 bases). The CDR3 has 14 amino acids. Looked up from germline, CDR1 is LGHNA and CDR2 is YNLKQL (reference sequence). The DNA read from the CDR3 is TGTGCCAGCAGCCCCCTCTGGGGTGGAGAC. This gives the protein CASSPLWGGD. The full CDR3 protein is CASSPLWGGDTQYF.

The table lists this clone with many counts. Mouse germline and gene names are used. The read stops 4 residues short of the end of the CDR3; the missing end is completed from the germline J gene. The chain recombines TRBV13-3 with TRBJ1-4; TRBD1 might be the D (6 bases). The V gene's germline CDR1 is NNHDY and CDR2 SYVADS. This CDR3 has 15 amino acids. The ends were cut back, 0 bases at V and 2 bases at J, with 8 bases in the middle. CDR3: CASSDGGTSNERLFF. The part of the CDR3 DNA that was read is TGTGCCAGCAGTGATGGGGGGACATCCAACGAA. Based on the CDR3 plus reference TRBV13-3 and TRBJ1-4, the full variable domain is EAAVTQSPRSKVAVTGGKVTLSCHQTNNHDYMYWYRQDTGHGLRLIHYSYVADSTEKGDIPDGYKASRPSQENFSLILELASLSQTAVYFCASSDGGTSNERLFFGHGTKLSVL.

This clone is deemed medium-sized. The germline and genes are mouse ones. Read sequence stops 4 residues before the CDR3 end, and the germline J gene provides the missing end. The chain combines TRBV13-3 with TRBJ1-4; 7 nucleotides align to TRBD1. CDR1 NNHDY and CDR2 SYVADS come from the germline V gene. V shed 5 bases, J shed 4 bases, and the junction held 5 bases outside the gene matches. The CDR3 runs 14 residues. CDR3 DNA (partial): TGTGCCAGCAGCCCCGGGACAGTCAACGAA. This gives the protein CASSPGTVNE. The whole CDR3 protein reads CASSPGTVNERLFF.

The sample holds many counts of this clone. Genes and germline come from the mouse. The CDR3 end is not reached by the read, which stops 4 residues before it; the germline J gene fills it in. The chain couples TRBV1 to TRBJ2-4; D is uncertain. CDR3 length: 13 residues. The V end was cut by 1 base, the J end by 0 bases, with 2 bases between. Germline CDR1 NSQYPW, CDR2 LRSPGD (reference sequence). CDR3 loop: CTCSAGSQNTLYF. The CDR3 DNA, read in part, is TGCACCTGCAGTGCAGGTAGTCAAAAC.

This clone was found many times. Gene names and germline match the mouse. The CDR3 is cut off 4 residues early in the read; its end comes from the germline J gene. The rearrangement links TRBV13-2 to TRBJ2-2; TRBD2 matches 8 bases. Germline values: CDR1 NNHNN, CDR2 SYGAGS (reference sequence). J lost 6 bases, V lost 3 bases, and 4 bases had no gene match. This CDR3 has 14 amino acids. CDR3 loop: CASGGDWGPGQLYF. The sequenced part of the CDR3 DNA is TGTGCCAGCGGTGGTGACTGGGGACCCGGG.

Many counts were recorded for this clone. Any gene name here is a mouse gene name. The CDR3 end lies 4 residues beyond the end of the read and is filled in from the germline J gene. The J gene is TRBJ2-1, the V gene TRBV31, with TRBD2 matching over 8 bases. The CDR3 extends over 15 amino acids. V lost 1 base, J lost 6 bases, and 8 bases stayed unmatched. From germline, CDR1 is GKSSPN and CDR2 SITVG. Partial CDR3 DNA: TGTGCCTGGAGTCCTCGCTGGGGGGTTGGTGCT. It codes for CAWSPRWGVGA. In full, the CDR3 reads CAWSPRWGVGAEQFF. Full variable domain (remainder filled in from reference TRBV31 and TRBJ2-1): AQTIHQWPVAEIKAVGSPLSLGCTIKGKSSPNLYWYWQATGGTLQQLFYSITVGQVESVVQLNLSASRPKDDQFILSTEKLLLSHSGFYLCAWSPRWGVGAEQFFGPGTRLTVL.

Ten or more counts support this clone. Gene labels here are mouse ones. The read halts 4 residues ahead of the CDR3 end, with the missing end drawn from the germline J gene. The chain recombines TRBV13-1 with TRBJ2-5; 8 positions agree with TRBD1. This CDR3 comprises 14 residues. Germline CDR1 is NSHNY and CDR2 is SYGAGN. Trimming removed 4 bases from V and 2 bases from J; junction bases left unmatched: 3. The sequenced CDR3 bases are TGTGCCAGCAGTCCTACAGGGGGCCAAGAC. Translating it yields CASSPTGGQD. The entire CDR3 protein reads CASSPTGGQDTQYF.